Listed below are T cell receptor beta chains from one sample, sequenced in a study of vaccination and CD4 T cells after COVID-19. TCRdb ran MiXCR on the PCR reads and lists one entry per CDR3 protein. The sample holds around 13,000 distinct CDR3 sequences, about 60% seen once. Antigens for these TCRs are unknown. The sample here was CD4+ T cells from blood, cultured in vitro, taken before SARS-CoV-2 vaccination. These receptors were taken from a human donor who had recovered from COVID-19. Both conserved end residues are part of each CDR3. The order of the fields is V gene, D gene, J gene, clone size, CDR3 DNA, CDR3 protein. D genes are given only for firm matches. Clone size is shown for a subset of rows, as once, few, many or a class of expanded clone.

TRBV2	.	TRBJ2-5	.	TGTGCCAGCAGTGAGACGGAGACCCAGTACTTC	CASSETETQYF
TRBV19	.	TRBJ2-5	.	TGTGCCAGTAGTAACCAAGAGACCCAGTACTTC	CASSNQETQYF
TRBV6-1	.	TRBJ2-1	.	TGTGCCAGCACTAATTGGGGCTCCTACAATGAGCAGTTCTTC	CASTNWGSYNEQFF
TRBV25-1	TRBD2	TRBJ2-3	once	TGTGCCAGCAGTGATACTAGCGGCACAGATACGCAGTATTTT	CASSDTSGTDTQYF
TRBV6-1	.	TRBJ1-5	few	TGTGCCAGCAGTGTGCAGAGCAATCAGCCCCAGCATTTT	CASSVQSNQPQHF
TRBV20-1	.	TRBJ1-5	.	TGCAGTGCTAGAGATGGGCAGAGGGTTGATCAGCCCCAGCATTTT	CSARDGQRVDQPQHF
TRBV7-8	.	TRBJ2-2	.	TGTGCCAGCAGCAATAACCCGGGACTGGTTGCGACCGGGGAGCTGTTTTTT	CASSNNPGLVATGELFF
TRBV20-1	.	TRBJ2-5	few	TGCAGTGCTAGGGGGGCCTTCCAAGAGACCCAGTACTTC	CSARGAFQETQYF
TRBV20-1	.	TRBJ1-6	.	TGCAGCGTCACAGGGTCAGGGGCACCCCTCCACTTT	CSVTGSGAPLHF
TRBV15	.	TRBJ2-7	.	TGTGCCACCAGCAGAGATTGGGACACGGCCGAGCAGTACTTC	CATSRDWDTAEQYF
TRBV28	.	TRBJ1-5	.	TGTGCCAGCATGGGGGGGAGCAATCAGCCCCAGCATTTT	CASMGGSNQPQHF
TRBV20-1	.	TRBJ2-7	few	TGCAGTGCGGCTGCCTTTAGAGACGAGCAGTACTTC	CSAAAFRDEQYF
TRBV20-1	.	TRBJ1-1	.	TGCAGTGCCCGACAGGCTGAAGCTTTCTTT	CSARQAEAFF
TRBV2	TRBD2	TRBJ2-5	.	TGTGCCAGCAATTCCCAGGGCTCGGGGGGAGGGACCCAGTACTTC	CASNSQGSGGGTQYF
TRBV30	.	TRBJ2-5	.	TGTGCCTGGGACCACCAAGAGACCCAGTACTTC	CAWDHQETQYF
TRBV27	.	TRBJ1-1	.	TGTGCCAGCACCAGGCCGGGCATGAACACTGAAGCTTTCTTT	CASTRPGMNTEAFF
TRBV5-4	TRBD1	TRBJ1-2	.	TGTGCCAGCAGCCAAACGACAGGGACGGATGGCTACACCTTC	CASSQTTGTDGYTF
TRBV27	TRBD1	TRBJ1-1	few	TGTGCCAGCAGTTCGACAGGGAGGGCGAACACTGAAGCTTTCTTT	CASSSTGRANTEAFF
TRBV6-4	.	TRBJ2-2	few	TGTGCCAGCAGTGAGTCCGACACCGGGGAGCTGTTTTTT	CASSESDTGELFF
TRBV15	.	TRBJ2-7	.	TGTGCCACCAGCAGAGATTATCGATACGAGCAGTACTTC	CATSRDYRYEQYF
TRBV6-1	.	TRBJ1-5	few	TGTGCCAGCAGTAGTGGGGATCAGCCCCAGCATTTT	CASSSGDQPQHF
TRBV20-1	.	TRBJ2-7	few	TGCAGTGCTAGCGGCGAAATTTACGAGCAGTACTTC	CSASGEIYEQYF
TRBV20-1	.	TRBJ2-5	once	TGCAGTGCTAGCGGACAGACCCAAGAGACCCAGTACTTC	CSASGQTQETQYF
TRBV20-1	.	TRBJ1-5	few	TGCAGTGCTAGAGATCTATCGGGGGGCTATCAGCCCCAGCATTTT	CSARDLSGGYQPQHF
TRBV6-5	.	TRBJ1-1	.	TGTGCCAGCAGTTACGCCTCACGGAGGCCTGAAGCTTTCTTT	CASSYASRRPEAFF
TRBV6-1	TRBD1	TRBJ2-2	.	TGTGCCAGCAGTGGGACAGGGGACGCGAACACCGGGGAGCTGTTTTTT	CASSGTGDANTGELFF
TRBV24-1	TRBD1	TRBJ2-1	.	TGTGCCACCAGTGCACCCGGGACAGCGAGCTCCTACAATGAGCAGTTCTTC	CATSAPGTASSYNEQFF
TRBV27	.	TRBJ2-5	few	TGTGCCAGCAGTCCATCCCCAACACTCCAAGAGACCCAGTACTTC	CASSPSPTLQETQYF
TRBV19	TRBD1	TRBJ2-2	once	TGTGCCAGTAGAACAGGGGGCAACACCGGGGAGCTGTTTTTT	CASRTGGNTGELFF
TRBV20-1	.	TRBJ1-4	.	TGCAGTGCTAGAGATCCTCAGGCAACTAATGAAAAACTGTTTTTT	CSARDPQATNEKLFF
TRBV12-3/TRBV12-4	.	TRBJ2-5	.	TGTGCCAGCAGTTTGACTCAGACCCAGTACTTC	CASSLTQTQYF
TRBV19	.	TRBJ1-2	.	TGTGCCAGTGTCCGTGAGTCCAGGGCGAGCTATGGCTACACCTTC	CASVRESRASYGYTF
TRBV2	TRBD1	TRBJ1-5	.	TGTGCCAGCAAAGGACAGGTCCATCAGCCCCAGCATTTT	CASKGQVHQPQHF
TRBV5-1	.	TRBJ1-2	.	TGCGCCAGCAGCTTTGATGGACAGCCCCTAGTATATGGCTACACCTTC	CASSFDGQPLVYGYTF
TRBV7-2	.	TRBJ1-5	.	TGTGCCAGCAGCTTGGAACACCTACAGCCCCAGCATTTT	CASSLEHLQPQHF
TRBV6-5	.	TRBJ2-2	.	TGTGCCAGCAGTTATGGAGACAGGGCGGGAACCGGGGAGCTGTTTTTT	CASSYGDRAGTGELFF
TRBV27	.	TRBJ2-7	.	TGTGCCAGTAGTAACTGGGCTCTCCCGGGTGGGGAGCAGTACTTC	CASSNWALPGGEQYF
TRBV20-1	TRBD1	TRBJ1-2	few	TGCAGTGCTAGTCCCCGACCGGGACAGCAAATCTATGGCTACACCTTC	CSASPRPGQQIYGYTF
TRBV20-1	.	TRBJ1-2	.	TGCAGTGCTACGGGCGCCTTTGGCTACACCTTC	CSATGAFGYTF
TRBV6-1	TRBD1	TRBJ1-2	once	TGTGCCAGCAGTGCGTGGACAGGGGATTTGGATGGCTACACCTTC	CASSAWTGDLDGYTF
TRBV20-1	.	TRBJ1-5	.	TGCAGTGCCGACTCGGACGGCAATCAGCCCCAGCATTTT	CSADSDGNQPQHF
TRBV2	TRBD2	TRBJ2-7	once	TGTGCCAGCAGTGAACCCGGGAGGACCTCCTACGAGCAGTACTTC	CASSEPGRTSYEQYF
TRBV2	.	TRBJ1-2	.	TGTGCCAGCAGTGAAGCTCTAGAGGCTTATGGCTACACCTTC	CASSEALEAYGYTF